Sequencing of this T cell receptor (beta chain) was carried out in a study of cytomegalovirus exposure and HLA in healthy donors. The PCR employed 60 Vbeta primers together with 13 Jbeta primers. The assay was immunoSEQ multiplex PCR, and TCRdb's table has in-frame clones only and misses some. This table has about 82,000 clones, around 85% appearing once. Of note for this clone: Its target is unknown.

Findings of the study overall: A missense DCLRE1C variant was associated with V- and J-gene trimming of TCR beta chains in a later analysis, and an independent cohort replicated the association.

The CDR3 is 18 amino acids. Looked up from germline, CDR1 is LNHDA and CDR2 is SQIVND (reference sequence). The V and J ends lost 2 bases and 0 bases respectively, with 19 bases between them. The source material was PBMCs. The rearrangement uses TRBV19 and TRBJ1-1; the D gene is possibly TRBD1 (5 bases). This TCR came from a human donor in good health. Here the CDR3 reads CASSIRRGIMEMNTEAFF. The CDR3 DNA is TGTGCCAGTAGTATACGCCGGGGGATCATGGAGATGAACACTGAAGCTTTCTTT. Full variable domain (rest looked up from reference TRBV19 and TRBJ1-1): DGGITQSPKYLFRKEGQNVTLSCEQNLNHDAMYWYRQDPGQGLRLIYYSQIVNDFQKGDIAEGYSVSREKKESFPLTVTSAQKNPTAFYLCASSIRRGIMEMNTEAFFGQGTRLTVV.